Listed below are T cell receptor beta chains from one sample, sequenced in a study of regulatory T cells in long-lasting Graves disease. TCRdb re-analysed the multiplex PCR reads in MiXCR, keeping a single row per CDR3 protein. The sample consists of approximately 470,000 distinct CDR3 sequences, less than 25% of them appearing once. The sample was peripheral blood mononuclear cells (PBMCs), taken when the disease was refractory, from a patient treated with antithyroid drugs. These receptor sequences come from a female donor with Graves disease. Both conserved end residues are part of each CDR3. D genes are given only for firm matches. Size values are once, few and many counts, or a class for expanded clones, and some rows have none.

V,D,size,length,J,DNA,CDR3
TRBV7-9,NA,NA,10,TRBJ2-1,TGTGCCAGCACCATCAATGAGCAGTTCTTC,CASTINEQFF
TRBV7-9,NA,NA,13,TRBJ1-3,TGTGCCAGCGACCGGCTGTCTGGAAACACCATATATTTT,CASDRLSGNTIYF
TRBV19,NA,NA,12,TRBJ1-1,TGTGCCAGTAGTGACGGGACCCAACGAGCTTTCTTT,CASSDGTQRAFF
TRBV6-5,TRBD2,NA,16,TRBJ2-3,TGTGCCAGCAGTTACTCCTCGGGGGGGCACACAGATACGCAGTATTTT,CASSYSSGGHTDTQYF
TRBV30,NA,many,14,TRBJ2-4,TGTGCCTGGAGTGTACTGGGTGGCAAAAACATTCAGTACTTC,CAWSVLGGKNIQYF
TRBV3-1,NA,many,15,TRBJ1-1,TGTGCCAGCAGCCATCCCCAGAGCCCTAAGGGTGAAGCTTTCTTT,CASSHPQSPKGEAFF
TRBV25-1,TRBD1,NA,16,TRBJ2-2,TGTGCCAGCAGTGAATCAAGGACAGGGGAAACCGGGGAGCTGTTTTTT,CASSESRTGETGELFF
TRBV2,NA,many,15,TRBJ2-4,TGTGCCAGCAGTGATCGCCCGCGAGACGGAAGCATTCAGTACTTC,CASSDRPRDGSIQYF
TRBV20-1,NA,few,13,TRBJ2-5,TGCAGTGCGCCCGGACGGGTCCAAGAGACCCAGTACTTC,CSAPGRVQETQYF
TRBV27,TRBD2,NA,14,TRBJ2-3,TGTGCCAGCAGTCCCGGGACTAGTGGATATACGCAGTATTTT,CASSPGTSGYTQYF
TRBV7-9,NA,many,18,TRBJ1-1,TGTGCCAGCAGCTTTCAGCCGGGGCAGGGAGGGATGAACACTGAAGCTTTCTTT,CASSFQPGQGGMNTEAFF
TRBV20-1,TRBD1,many,14,TRBJ1-1,TGCAGTGCGTTTCGGACAGGCGGCAACACTGAAGCTTTCTTT,CSAFRTGGNTEAFF
TRBV12-3/TRBV12-4,TRBD1,many,14,TRBJ1-6,TGTGCCAGCAGTTTAAAAGGGGGCGGTTCACCCCTCCACTTT,CASSLKGGGSPLHF
TRBV7-3,TRBD1,once,16,TRBJ2-2,TGTGCCAGCAGCCCCCTGGGACAGGGGAACACCGGGGAGCTGTTTTTT,CASSPLGQGNTGELFF
TRBV6-5,TRBD1,few,18,TRBJ2-7,TGTGCCAGCAGTTACATGACAGGGAAAATCACGGCCGCCTACGAGCAGTACTTC,CASSYMTGKITAAYEQYF
TRBV11-2,TRBD2,many,15,TRBJ2-7,TGTGCCAGCAGCCACCGGACTAGCGGGGGCTACGAGCAGTACTTC,CASSHRTSGGYEQYF
TRBV7-2,NA,many,14,TRBJ2-2,TGTGCCAGCAGCCGGGCGGGGTCGAGCGGGGAGCTGTTTTTT,CASSRAGSSGELFF
TRBV3-1,NA,few,16,TRBJ2-2,TGTGCCAGCAGCCAAGGGATACCGCGCCTTTCCGGGGAGCTGTTTTTT,CASSQGIPRLSGELFF
TRBV20-1,NA,few,13,TRBJ1-3,TGCAGTGCTACGACAGGATCCGGAAACACCATATATTTT,CSATTGSGNTIYF
TRBV6-5,NA,many,16,TRBJ1-5,TGTGCCAGCAGTTCCTTGGGTCAGGGATCGGGGCAGCCCCAGCATTTT,CASSSLGQGSGQPQHF
TRBV5-4,TRBD2,NA,15,TRBJ2-7,TGTGCCAGCAGCACTTTCCCGGGACTAGCGGGAGTTAAGTACTTC,CASSTFPGLAGVKYF
TRBV28,NA,many,10,TRBJ1-5,TGTGCCAGCGGGGATCAGCCCCAGCATTTT,CASGDQPQHF
TRBV7-9,NA,many,15,TRBJ1-1,TGTGCCAGCAGCCTTAGCCCCGGGGGTTGGACTGAAGCTTTCTTT,CASSLSPGGWTEAFF
TRBV4-3,NA,NA,15,TRBJ2-5,TGCGCCAGCAGCCTCGGCCTGGCGCGGGAAGAGACCCAGTACTTC,CASSLGLAREETQYF
TRBV9,NA,few,14,TRBJ2-5,TGTGCCAGCAGCCTATGGGGGGGCCGGGAGACCCAGTACTTC,CASSLWGGRETQYF
TRBV5-1,TRBD1,NA,15,TRBJ2-5,TGCGCCAGCAGCTTGGATCTTGGACAGGGAGAGACCCAGTACTTC,CASSLDLGQGETQYF
TRBV14,NA,NA,17,TRBJ2-2,TGTGCCAGCAGCCAAGCCCCAGCGGTTGTCCGCACCGGGGAGCTGTTTTTT,CASSQAPAVVRTGELFF
TRBV12-3/TRBV12-4,NA,many,15,TRBJ2-1,TGTGCCAGCATCGAAGGGTGGAGCTCCTACAATGAGCAGTTCTTC,CASIEGWSSYNEQFF
TRBV3-1,TRBD1,many,14,TRBJ2-7,TGTGCCAGCAGCCAATCAGGGGGCGAGTCCGAGCAGTACTTC,CASSQSGGESEQYF
TRBV7-2,NA,few,15,TRBJ2-7,TGTGCCAGCAGCTTAGGAGTTCACGGTACCTACGAGCAGTACTTC,CASSLGVHGTYEQYF
TRBV7-9,NA,NA,13,TRBJ2-7,TGTGCCAGCGAGGGGGGGTTAACCTACGGGCAGTACTTC,CASEGGLTYGQYF
TRBV5-5,NA,NA,16,TRBJ2-4,TGTGCCAGCAGCTGGATGGGGGATCTAGCCAAAAACATTCAGTACTTC,CASSWMGDLAKNIQYF
TRBV11-2,NA,many,17,TRBJ2-5,TGTGCCAGCAGCTTAACCTGGCGGCGGGATGTGCGGGAGACCCAGTACTTC,CASSLTWRRDVRETQYF
TRBV20-1,NA,many,15,TRBJ1-2,TGCAGTGCCCCCGGTACGGCGGAAAACGGCTATGGCTACACCTTC,CSAPGTAENGYGYTF
TRBV6-5,NA,few,15,TRBJ2-2,TGTGCCAGCAGTTACGGGTCCACGAACACCGGGGAGCTGTTTTTT,CASSYGSTNTGELFF
TRBV7-8,NA,many,15,TRBJ2-7,TGTGCCAGCAGCTTATGGGACGGAAGCTCCTACGAGCAGTACTTC,CASSLWDGSSYEQYF
TRBV11-2,NA,many,15,TRBJ1-6,TGTGCCAGCAGCTTAGATGGCAGAAGGAATTCACCCCTCCACTTT,CASSLDGRRNSPLHF
TRBV12-5,NA,NA,15,TRBJ2-2,TGTGCTAGTGGTTTGGTACGGGGGAGCACCGGGGAGCCGTTTTTT,CASGLVRGSTGEPFF
TRBV7-2,TRBD2,many,15,TRBJ2-5,TGTGCCAGCTTCCTCGTTGTGGGGGGGAGACAGACCCAGTACTTC,CASFLVVGGRQTQYF
TRBV28,TRBD1,many,16,TRBJ2-7,TGTGCCAGCAGCCAAGTGTCCGGGACAGGGTCGGCCGAGCAGTACTTC,CASSQVSGTGSAEQYF
TRBV5-1,TRBD1,few,16,TRBJ1-5,TGCGCCAGCAGCTTGAACGGACAGGGGATGGGTCAGCCCCAGCATTTT,CASSLNGQGMGQPQHF
TRBV15,TRBD1,NA,13,TRBJ1-5,TGTGCCACCAGTACAGGGGGCTGGCAGCCCCAGCATTTT,CATSTGGWQPQHF
TRBV12-3/TRBV12-4,NA,many,15,TRBJ2-3,TGTGCCAGCAGGGAGTCTAGCGCCAGCACAGATACGCAGTATTTT,CASRESSASTDTQYF
TRBV28,TRBD2,many,14,TRBJ2-5,TGTGCCAGCAGTCCCGTACTAGCGCGAGAGACCCAGTACTTC,CASSPVLARETQYF
TRBV6-1,TRBD1,many,14,TRBJ2-7,TGTGCCAGCAGTGCGGACAGGGGAATATATGAGCAGTACTTC,CASSADRGIYEQYF
TRBV12-3/TRBV12-4,TRBD2,many,15,TRBJ2-7,TGTGCCAGCAGGCGACGGACTAGCGGGAGGTACGAGCAGTACTTC,CASRRRTSGRYEQYF
TRBV10-1,NA,few,14,TRBJ2-7,TGCGCCAGCGGTCCCGGGACGCCTGACTACGAGCAGTACTTC,CASGPGTPDYEQYF
TRBV14,TRBD1,NA,17,TRBJ1-1,TGTGCCAGCAGCCGCTCTTCCGGGACAGGGAGAGCCACTGAAGCTTTCTTT,CASSRSSGTGRATEAFF
TRBV28,NA,NA,11,TRBJ2-2,TGTGTCAGCAGCCCGACCGGGGAGCTGTTTTTT,CVSSPTGELFF
TRBV7-2,TRBD2,few,18,TRBJ2-1,TGTGCCAGCAGCTTAGTTTGGGGACTAGCGGGAGGGGCAAATGAGCAGTTCTTC,CASSLVWGLAGGANEQFF
TRBV6-2/TRBV6-3,NA,many,14,TRBJ2-7,TGTGCCAGCAGTTACTCGACGGGTGGTCCCGAGCAGTACTTC,CASSYSTGGPEQYF
TRBV29-1,NA,NA,12,TRBJ2-7,TGCAGCGTTGGCACTGCCCTCGGCGAGCAGTACTTC,CSVGTALGEQYF
TRBV7-3,NA,NA,15,TRBJ2-2,TGTGCCAGCAGCCCAGGGTACAGGCTGACCGGGGAGCTGTTTTTT,CASSPGYRLTGELFF
TRBV7-9,NA,NA,12,TRBJ2-1,TGTGCCAGCAGGTTGGGTGGAAATGAGCAGTTCTTC,CASRLGGNEQFF
TRBV6-5,NA,few,17,TRBJ2-6,TGTGCCAGCAGTTACCTGACGGCACTCTCTGGGGCCAACGTCCTGACTTTC,CASSYLTALSGANVLTF
TRBV28,NA,few,14,TRBJ2-3,TGTGCCAGCAGTCCGCTAGCTAGCACAGATACGCAGTATTTT,CASSPLASTDTQYF
TRBV28,NA,few,12,TRBJ2-7,TGTGCCAGCAAGAGGACACTCTACGAGCAGTACTTC,CASKRTLYEQYF
TRBV28,TRBD2,few,17,TRBJ2-6,TGTGCCAGCGGGGGACTAGCGGGAGTGTCTGGGGCCAACGTCCTGACTTTC,CASGGLAGVSGANVLTF
TRBV5-1,NA,NA,16,TRBJ1-3,TGCGCCAGCAGCCTCCTTGAACTTCACTCTGGAAACACCATATATTTT,CASSLLELHSGNTIYF
TRBV4-2,TRBD2,NA,14,TRBJ2-7,TGTGCCAGCAGCCAGACTAGCGTAACCTACGAGCAGTACTTC,CASSQTSVTYEQYF